One sample yielded the 24 T cell receptor beta chains listed below, sequenced in a study of graft-versus-host responses after intestinal transplantation. TCRdb's copy holds only in-frame clones and misses some; the assay was immunoSEQ multiplex PCR. The sample has about 97,000 clones; about nine tenths are singletons. Sequences were derived from PBMCs, sampled around 68 weeks after intestinal transplant. The receptors come from a human patient who received an intestinal transplant, so some T cells may come from the graft donor.

The chain recombines TRBV9 with TRBJ1-1; the match to TRBD1 covers 9 bases. V was pared by 2 bases and J by 1 base, with 6 bases of the junction left unmatched. The CDR3 length is 16 residues. The germline CDR1 and CDR2 sequences are SGDLS and YYNGEE. Here the CDR3 DNA reads TGTGCCAGCAGCGTGGGGGACAGGGAGACGAACACTGAAGCTTTCTTT. Protein: CASSVGDRETNTEAFF.

The chain is built from TRBV10-2 and TRBJ1-1; TRBD1 might be the D (5 bases). CDR1 and CDR2 from the germline V gene are WSHSY and SAAADI. Trimming cost V 3 bases and J 1 base, with 12 bases left between them. CDR3 length equals 15 residues. Here the CDR3 DNA reads TGCGCCAGCAGTGACGCGGGGCGGGGGAACACTGAAGCTTTCTTT. Its protein is CASSDAGRGNTEAFF.

This chain uses TRBV7-9 with TRBJ2-1, with D perhaps assigned TRBD1 or TRBD2 (6 bases each). Germline-derived CDR1 and CDR2 are SEHNR and FQNEAQ (reference sequence). V gave up 4 bases and J gave up 8 bases, with 21 bases separating them. The CDR3 sequence is 16 residues long. The CDR3 DNA sequence: TGTGCCAGCAGCTCCTGGGCTAGGGGGGTAAGCGATGAGCAGTTCTTC. It encodes CASSSWARGVSDEQFF.

This chain uses TRBV5-8 with TRBJ1-6, with 10 positions matching TRBD1. CDR1 is SGHTS, CDR2 YDEGEE, per germline. The ends lost 3 bases at V and 7 bases at J; junction bases unmatched: 4. The CDR3 sequence is 15 residues long. This chain's CDR3 is CASSWSGQGNSPLHF. Here the CDR3 DNA reads TGTGCCAGCAGCTGGTCGGGACAGGGGAATTCACCCCTCCACTTT.

DNA for the CDR3: TGTGCCAGCAGTGAATGGACAGGGAATGAAAAACTGTTTTTT. It codes for CASSEWTGNEKLFF. The rearrangement uses TRBV6-1 and TRBJ1-4; TRBD1 matches 8 bases. CDR3 length: 14 residues. CDR1 MNHNS and CDR2 SASEGT come from the germline V gene. V was clipped by 2 bases and J by 5 bases; unmatched bases: 1.

Written as DNA, the CDR3 is TGTGCCAGCAGTGGGTTGGCAGACTACGAGCAGTACTTC. Its translation is CASSGLADYEQYF. The rearrangement uses TRBV2 and TRBJ2-5; the D is unclear. The J call may be faulty, since TRBJ2-7 better matches the DNA end. The CDR3 is 13 amino acids. The germline V gene encodes CDR1 SNHLY and CDR2 FYNNEI.

The CDR3 here is CASSIIGAYGYTF. CDR3 bases: TGTGCCAGTAGTATTATCGGGGCCTATGGCTACACCTTC. This chain connects TRBV19 to TRBJ1-2; D may be TRBD1 (5 bases). The CDR3 spans 13 residues. Germline CDR1 LNHDA, CDR2 SQIVND (reference sequence). The V and J ends lost 3 bases and 4 bases respectively, with 9 bases between them. The complete variable domain, with remaining parts taken from reference TRBV19 and TRBJ1-2, reads DGGITQSPKYLFRKEGQNVTLSCEQNLNHDAMYWYRQDPGQGLRLIYYSQIVNDFQKGDIAEGYSVSREKKESFPLTVTSAQKNPTAFYLCASSIIGAYGYTFGSGTRLTVV.

This clone is a singleton in its sample. The chain couples TRBV11-2 to TRBJ2-5; D perhaps matches TRBD1 (7 bases). Deletions cut 5 bases from V and 4 bases from J, with 20 bases between. From germline, CDR1 is SGHAT and CDR2 FQNNGV. The CDR3 runs to 16 residues. The CDR3 sequence is CASSRGTQQGRETQYF. The CDR3 DNA reads as TGTGCCAGCAGCCGGGGGACCCAACAGGGGCGAGAGACCCAGTACTTC.

This clone was detected only a few times. The CDR3, as DNA: TGTGCCAGCAGCTTAGTAGCTGCGCGGGATGCAGATACGCAGTATTTT. Translating it yields CASSLVAARDADTQYF. This chain connects TRBV11-2 to TRBJ2-3, with D possibly being TRBD2 (6 bases). CDR3 length: 16 amino acids. Trimming cost V 1 base and J 4 bases, with 15 bases left between them. Germline assignment: CDR1 SGHAT and CDR2 FQNNGV.

The chain links TRBV7-8 to TRBJ1-2; TRBD1 matches at 8 bases. The V and J ends lost 5 bases and 4 bases, in that order; junction bases with no gene match: 9. Looked up from germline, CDR1 is SGHVS and CDR2 is FQNEAQ. The CDR3 length is 15 residues. The CDR3 protein is CASSPRTGPTYGYTF. The CDR3 DNA reads TGTGCCAGCAGCCCCCGGACAGGGCCGACCTATGGCTACACCTTC.

This rearrangement joins TRBV11-2 to TRBJ2-5; a weak D match, TRBD2 (6 bases). The V gene's germline CDR1 is SGHAT and CDR2 FQNNGV. The CDR3 is 14 residues long. The ends were cut back, 3 bases at V and 5 bases at J, with 13 bases in the middle. CDR3 sequence reads: CASSLRPSGETQYF. The CDR3 DNA reads TGTGCCAGCAGCTTGAGGCCCAGCGGGGAGACCCAGTACTTC. Full variable domain (missing parts from reference TRBV11-2 and TRBJ2-5): EAGVAQSPRYKIIEKRQSVAFWCNPISGHATLYWYQQILGQGPKLLIQFQNNGVVDDSQLPKDRFSAERLKGVDSTLKIQPAKLEDSAVYLCASSLRPSGETQYFGPGTRLLVL.

This chain uses TRBV29-1 with TRBJ1-1; no reliable D call. V was trimmed by 6 bases and J by 4 bases, leaving 21 bases between them. The CDR3 has 15 amino acids. Germline V CDR1 and CDR2: SQVTM, ANQGSEA. CDR3 DNA sequence: TGCAGCGTCGACGCCAGTTCGATAGGACTCACTGAAGCTTTCTTT. Translating it yields CSVDASSIGLTEAFF.

This sequence joins TRBV2 and TRBJ2-7; 7 nucleotides align to TRBD1. Germline V gene lookup returns CDR1 SNHLY and CDR2 FYNNEI. The CDR3 spans 15 residues. After removal of 4 bases from V and 3 bases from J, the junction contained 9 bases not matched to a gene. CDR3 residues: CASSVRGDSHYEQYF. CDR3 bases: TGTGCCAGCAGTGTCAGAGGGGACAGCCACTACGAGCAGTACTTC.

The chain couples TRBV7-3 to TRBJ1-2; D uncertain. This CDR3 comprises 13 residues. The germline gives CDR1 SGHTA, CDR2 FQGTGA. The V and J ends lost 4 bases and 2 bases respectively, with 8 bases between them. CDR3 in DNA: TGTGCCAGCAGCTCGGGCAACAACTATGGCTACACCTTC. This sequence encodes CASSSGNNYGYTF.

V and J are TRBV6-5 and TRBJ1-6; 8 bases agree with TRBD1. The CDR3 sequence is 16 residues long. The V segment lost 2 bases and the J segment 5 bases; nucleotides outside the gene matches: 5. The germline gives CDR1 MNHEY, CDR2 SVGAGI. Written as DNA, the CDR3 is TGTGCCAGCAGTTACGGGACAGGAAAGAATAATTCACCCCTCCACTTT. Translating gives CASSYGTGKNNSPLHF.

The chain uses TRBV11-2 and TRBJ2-1; 12 bases align to TRBD1. Germline values: CDR1 SGHAT, CDR2 FQNNGV. CDR3 length: 18 residues. The V segment lost 0 bases and the J segment 10 bases; nucleotides outside the gene matches: 13. The CDR3 loop reads CASSLEPSPGQGAREQFF. The CDR3 DNA reads TGTGCCAGCAGCTTAGAACCGAGTCCGGGACAGGGGGCTCGAGAGCAGTTCTTC.

The J gene is TRBJ1-4, the V gene TRBV4-2; a possible D gene is TRBD1 (6 bases). The CDR3 contains 16 residues. The V gene's germline CDR1 is LGHNA and CDR2 YNFKEQ. V was clipped by 5 bases and J by 6 bases, with 19 bases between them. This chain's CDR3 is CASSETYQGPDEKLFF. The CDR3 DNA follows: TGTGCCAGCAGCGAAACCTATCAGGGGCCGGATGAAAAACTGTTTTTT.

V is TRBV5-1 and J is TRBJ2-7, with D possibly TRBD1 on 5 matching bases. The CDR3 extends over 12 amino acids. V gave up 0 bases and J gave up 5 bases, with 6 bases separating them. CDR1 is SGHRS, CDR2 YFSETQ, per germline. The CDR3 sequence is CASSLAGNEQYF. The DNA of the CDR3 is TGCGCCAGCAGCTTGGCAGGGAACGAGCAGTACTTC.

V gene TRBV5-1 combines with J gene TRBJ2-2, with D tentatively TRBD1 (5 bases). Germline assignment: CDR1 SGHRS and CDR2 YFSETQ. The CDR3 is 15 residues long. The V gene lost 0 bases and the J gene lost 4 bases, with 10 bases spanning the gap. CDR3 bases: TGCGCCAGCAGCTTGGAGGGGCCGGGCACCGGGGAGCTGTTTTTT. Its translation: CASSLEGPGTGELFF.

The CDR3 sequence is CASSLTGPTRLFF. CDR3 bases: TGTGCCAGCAGTTTAACGGGACCGACTCGGTTGTTTTTT. The chain recombines TRBV27 with TRBJ1-4, with D possibly being TRBD1 (5 bases). V lost 2 bases to trimming and J lost 15 bases, with 16 bases between them. The CDR3 contains 13 residues. Germline lookup yields CDR1 MNHEY and CDR2 SMNVEV (reference sequence).

The V call is TRBV6-1, the J call TRBJ1-6, with D tentatively TRBD1 (5 bases). Germline V gene sequence: CDR1 MNHNS, CDR2 SASEGT. The CDR3 totals 14 residues. Trimming removed 3 bases at V and 5 bases at J, with 8 bases between. The CDR3 DNA reads as TGTGCCAGCAGTGAGGGGGGGAATAATTCACCCCTCCACTTT. It specifies CASSEGGNNSPLHF.

The rearrangement uses TRBV7-9 and TRBJ2-5; D remains ambiguous. With the DNA end fitting TRBJ2-7 better, the J assignment may be wrong. CDR3 length: 13 amino acids. Germline V gene sequence: CDR1 SEHNR, CDR2 FQNEAQ (reference sequence). The CDR3 loop reads CASSFGYSYEQYF. The CDR3 DNA reads TGTGCCAGCAGCTTTGGCTATTCCTACGAGCAGTACTTC.

This clone showed up just once. CDR3 amino acids: CASSLGTGDGYGYTF. The CDR3 coding sequence is TGCGCCAGCAGCTTGGGGACAGGGGATGGCTATGGCTACACCTTC. V and J are TRBV5-1 and TRBJ1-2, with TRBD1 matching over 9 bases. Germline-derived CDR1 and CDR2 are SGHRS and YFSETQ. The V and J ends lost 0 bases and 4 bases, in that order; junction bases with no gene match: 4. The CDR3 has 15 amino acids.

This rearrangement joins TRBV5-1 to TRBJ2-1; 10 bases fit TRBD1. The CDR3 is 16 residues long. Per the germline V gene, CDR1 is SGHRS and CDR2 is YFSETQ. V gave up 4 bases and J gave up 0 bases; unmatched junction bases: 4. CDR3 sequence (DNA): TGCGCCAGCAGCCGGACAGGGGGATTCTCCTACAATGAGCAGTTCTTC. It yields the protein CASSRTGGFSYNEQFF.